This is a list of T cell receptor beta chains from one sample in a study of esophageal squamous cell carcinoma under preoperative chemotherapy. TCRdb re-analysed the PCR reads in MiXCR, keeping a single row per CDR3 protein. In the table there are some 30,000 distinct CDR3 sequences, about half of which are singletons. Sampling was conducted from a patient given preoperative chemotherapy. The origin of the receptors is a human donor with esophageal squamous cell carcinoma. The donor label of this sample is uncertain. The CDR3 runs from the conserved cysteine through the conserved F or W. D genes are given only for firm matches. Size is omitted from some rows. Given values are once, few, many or a class for expanded clones.

J gene: TRBJ2-4
clone size: many
D gene: -
V gene: TRBV6-5
CDR3 DNA: TGTGCCAGCAGTTACGAGGGCCCCAAAAACATTCAGTACTTC
CDR3 protein: CASSYEGPKNIQYF

J gene: TRBJ2-1
clone size: -
D gene: TRBD2
V gene: TRBV7-9
CDR3 DNA: TGTGCCAGCAGCCGGGGGGGCGTTTTCTCCTACAATGAGCAGTTCTTC
CDR3 protein: CASSRGGVFSYNEQFF

J gene: TRBJ2-3
clone size: -
D gene: -
V gene: TRBV12-3/TRBV12-4
CDR3 DNA: TGTGCCAGCAGTTTTGACCCTGGTGAGCTGTATTTT
CDR3 protein: CASSFDPGELYF

J gene: TRBJ2-5
clone size: -
D gene: -
V gene: TRBV7-9
CDR3 DNA: TGTGCCAGCAGTTCCGGGACTCAAGCGACCCAATATTTC
CDR3 protein: CASSSGTQATQYF

J gene: TRBJ2-1
clone size: -
D gene: -
V gene: TRBV7-2
CDR3 DNA: TGTGCCGGCAGCCCGAGGGAATTCTACAATACGCAGTTCTTC
CDR3 protein: CAGSPREFYNTQFF

J gene: TRBJ2-5
clone size: many
D gene: -
V gene: TRBV6-1
CDR3 DNA: TGTGCCAGCAGTCCCTTGACAAGCAGACAAGAGACCCAGTACTTC
CDR3 protein: CASSPLTSRQETQYF

J gene: TRBJ2-2
clone size: -
D gene: -
V gene: TRBV7-9
CDR3 DNA: TGTGCCAGCAGTCAAGGCGGCCGGGCTGCGAGCACCGGTGAGCTGTTTTTT
CDR3 protein: CASSQGGRAASTGELFF

J gene: TRBJ2-4
clone size: once
D gene: -
V gene: TRBV10-3
CDR3 DNA: TGTGCCACGGGGCCGCGGGCCGCAAACACGCAGTACTTC
CDR3 protein: CATGPRAANTQYF

J gene: TRBJ2-1
clone size: few
D gene: -
V gene: TRBV4-1
CDR3 DNA: TGCGCCAGCAGCCTTCAAAATTTCGGGACCCCCGGCAATGAGCAGTTCTTC
CDR3 protein: CASSLQNFGTPGNEQFF

J gene: TRBJ2-4
clone size: -
D gene: -
V gene: TRBV7-9
CDR3 DNA: TGTGCGAGCAGCTTACCGGGGCGGCGGGCCAAAGACATGCAGTACTTC
CDR3 protein: CASSLPGRRAKDMQYF

J gene: TRBJ2-7
clone size: -
D gene: TRBD1
V gene: TRBV19
CDR3 DNA: TGTGCCAGTAGTATGGCCAGACAGGGGGTGTACGAGCAGTACTTC
CDR3 protein: CASSMARQGVYEQYF

J gene: TRBJ2-7
clone size: -
D gene: -
V gene: TRBV12-3/TRBV12-4
CDR3 DNA: TGTGCCAGCAGTTTAGAACAGGGCCACGAGCAGTACTTC
CDR3 protein: CASSLEQGHEQYF

J gene: TRBJ1-5
clone size: many
D gene: -
V gene: TRBV10-2
CDR3 DNA: TGCGCCAGCAGTGAGTCGGACACCTATAGCAATCAGCCCCAGCATTTT
CDR3 protein: CASSESDTYSNQPQHF

J gene: TRBJ2-3
clone size: -
D gene: TRBD2
V gene: TRBV11-3
CDR3 DNA: TGTGCCAGCAGCCCGAGGGGAGCGGGAAACAAAGATATTCAGTATTTT
CDR3 protein: CASSPRGAGNKDIQYF

J gene: TRBJ2-3
clone size: -
D gene: TRBD2
V gene: TRBV7-7
CDR3 DNA: TGTGCTAGCAGCCTCGGGACTAGACGCCCAGATACGCAGTATTTT
CDR3 protein: CASSLGTRRPDTQYF

J gene: TRBJ2-7
clone size: -
D gene: -
V gene: TRBV7-2
CDR3 DNA: TGTGCCAGCCAGGGATTAGCGGAATACGAGCAGTACTTC
CDR3 protein: CASQGLAEYEQYF

J gene: TRBJ2-7
clone size: -
D gene: TRBD2
V gene: TRBV6-5
CDR3 DNA: TGTGCCAGCAGTTACCGATCCGGGACTAGCTCCGCCGAGCAGTACTTC
CDR3 protein: CASSYRSGTSSAEQYF

J gene: TRBJ2-4
clone size: -
D gene: TRBD2
V gene: TRBV12-3/TRBV12-4
CDR3 DNA: TGTGCGGGGAGCGGGGGCCGGGGCGAAGACATTCAGTACTTC
CDR3 protein: CAGSGGRGEDIQYF

J gene: TRBJ1-2
clone size: -
D gene: TRBD1
V gene: TRBV6-1
CDR3 DNA: TGTGCCAGCAGCTCAACGACAGGGGGCTATGGCTACACCTTC
CDR3 protein: CASSSTTGGYGYTF

J gene: TRBJ2-5
clone size: many
D gene: -
V gene: TRBV6-1
CDR3 DNA: TGTGCCAGCAGCCCAACTGGGGGGTGGGAGACCCAGTACTTC
CDR3 protein: CASSPTGGWETQYF

J gene: TRBJ2-3
clone size: -
D gene: -
V gene: TRBV7-9
CDR3 DNA: TGTGCCAGCAGTCAAAGTGGCGGGACAGCGAGCACCGGGGCGCAGTATTTT
CDR3 protein: CASSQSGGTASTGAQYF

J gene: TRBJ2-1
clone size: once
D gene: -
V gene: TRBV15
CDR3 DNA: TGTGCCACCAGCAGGGGAATCGGTAAACAGTTCTTC
CDR3 protein: CATSRGIGKQFF

J gene: TRBJ2-3
clone size: -
D gene: -
V gene: TRBV7-2
CDR3 DNA: TGTGCCAGCGGCCCCCGGGCCGGTGCCCCAGATACCCAGTATTTT
CDR3 protein: CASGPRAGAPDTQYF

J gene: TRBJ2-5
clone size: -
D gene: -
V gene: TRBV6-1
CDR3 DNA: TGTGCCAGCAGCCGGACAGACTTGTGGGAGCAGTACTTC
CDR3 protein: CASSRTDLWEQYF

J gene: TRBJ2-2
clone size: many
D gene: -
V gene: TRBV11-3
CDR3 DNA: TGTGCCAGCAGCTTACGGGTTTGGGACACCGGGGAGCTGTTTTTT
CDR3 protein: CASSLRVWDTGELFF

J gene: TRBJ2-3
clone size: once
D gene: -
V gene: TRBV7-7
CDR3 DNA: TGTGCTAGCAGCTTAAGCACCGGGGCGCAGTATTTT
CDR3 protein: CASSLSTGAQYF

J gene: TRBJ1-5
clone size: few
D gene: -
V gene: TRBV6-1
CDR3 DNA: TGTGCCAGCAGGAGGGGTCAGCCCCAGCATTTT
CDR3 protein: CASRRGQPQHF

J gene: TRBJ2-5
clone size: many
D gene: -
V gene: TRBV6-5
CDR3 DNA: TGTGCCAGCAGTTACTCGATTGGAGTAGCGGTGAAAGAGACCCAGTACTTC
CDR3 protein: CASSYSIGVAVKETQYF